This T cell receptor beta chain stems from a study of CD8+ T cells in alopecia areata. Across the whole study: Treated patients took oral tofacitinib at 5 to 10 mg twice daily.

Patients with alopecia areata provided lesional scalp punch biopsies as well as peripheral blood. Extracted from the samples, RNA was reverse transcribed into cDNA to serve as the sequencing template. The table came from immunoSEQ multiplex PCR; TCRdb's copy has only in-frame clones and leaves some out. The sample includes around 15,000 clones, 50% to 65% of them seen just once. Study results and limitations: Scalp lesions, especially in alopecia totalis/universalis, had higher clonality than normal scalp. Compared with mice, patients displayed less clear TCR sharing, possibly for HLA-related reasons.

A note on this clone: Antigen specificity is unknown.

The receptor was derived from a human donor with alopecia areata. Sequencing was carried out using skin.

Here the CDR3 DNA reads TGTGCCAGCAGCTTAGAATCGAGCTCCTACGAGCAGTACTTC. It is translated as CASSLESSSYEQYF. The chain joins TRBV7-2 to TRBJ2-7, with no clear D. CDR1 and CDR2 (germline): SGHTA, FQGNSA. V was clipped by 1 base and J by 0 bases, with 7 bases between them. There are 14 residues in the CDR3.